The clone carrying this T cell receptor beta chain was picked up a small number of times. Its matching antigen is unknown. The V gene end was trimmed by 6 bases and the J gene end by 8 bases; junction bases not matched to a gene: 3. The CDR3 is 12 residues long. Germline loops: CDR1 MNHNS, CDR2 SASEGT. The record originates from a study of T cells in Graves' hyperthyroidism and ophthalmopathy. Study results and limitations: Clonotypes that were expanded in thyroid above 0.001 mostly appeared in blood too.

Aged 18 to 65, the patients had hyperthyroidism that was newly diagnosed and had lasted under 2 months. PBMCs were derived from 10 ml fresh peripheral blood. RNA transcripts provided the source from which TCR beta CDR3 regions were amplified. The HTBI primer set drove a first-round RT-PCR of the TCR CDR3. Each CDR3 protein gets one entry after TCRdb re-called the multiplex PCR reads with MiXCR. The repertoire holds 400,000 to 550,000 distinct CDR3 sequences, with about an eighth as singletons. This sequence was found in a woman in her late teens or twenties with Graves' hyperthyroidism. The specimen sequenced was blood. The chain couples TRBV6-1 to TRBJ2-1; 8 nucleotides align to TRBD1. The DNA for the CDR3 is TGTGCCAGCAGACAGGGGGTCTATGAGCAGTTCTTC. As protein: CASRQGVYEQFF.